Below, 29 T cell receptor beta chains from the same sample are listed, as sequenced in a study of vaccination effects on CD4 cells after COVID-19. Between days 10 and 11 of culture, CD4+ T cells were separated out. Their antigens are not known. Assay used: immunoSEQ multiplex PCR; TCRdb lists only in-frame clones, some missing. Of around 40,000 clones in the sample, roughly 65% are singletons; the top ten hold more than 3.5%. The specimen was CD4+ T cells from PBMCs cultured without peptide, collected before COVID-19 vaccination. These receptors came from a human donor who received a COVID-19 vaccine.

This chain connects TRBV20-1 to TRBJ2-7, with D unclear. Trimming removed 3 bases from V and 2 bases from J, with 8 bases in between. Germline V CDR1 and CDR2: DFQATT, SNEGSKA (reference sequence). The CDR3 runs 12 residues. CDR3 amino acids: CSASRTTYEQYF. In DNA, the CDR3 is TGCAGTGCTAGTAGGACGACCTACGAGCAGTACTTC.

The chain is built from TRBV5-5 and TRBJ2-5; no definite D call. The germline V gene has CDR1 SGHKS and CDR2 YYEKEE (reference sequence). Trimming removed 2 bases from V and 1 base from J, with 3 bases in between. This CDR3 is built from 12 residues. CDR3 sequence: CASSFGQETQYF. CDR3 coding DNA: TGTGCCAGCAGCTTTGGCCAAGAGACCCAGTACTTC.

Only a few counts were recorded for this clone. The rearrangement uses TRBV11-3 and TRBJ1-1; D perhaps matches TRBD1 (6 bases). The CDR3 runs to 14 residues. The V end lost 7 bases, the J end lost 2 bases, and 14 bases lay between the germline ends. Germline assignment: CDR1 SGHNT and CDR2 YENEEA. The CDR3 loop is CASTWKDRNTEAFF. CDR3 bases: TGTGCCAGCACCTGGAAGGACAGAAACACTGAAGCTTTCTTT.

The chain combines TRBV5-1 with TRBJ2-5, with D possibly matching TRBD1 (7 bases). CDR3 length equals 15 residues. Germline-derived CDR1 and CDR2 are SGHRS and YFSETQ. Trimming pared 0 bases from V and 4 bases from J, leaving 13 bases between. CDR3 DNA: TGCGCCAGCAGCTTGGTGGGGCAGGGGGGAGAGACCCAGTACTTC. Its protein product is CASSLVGQGGETQYF.

This clone was seen once. This chain links TRBV6-5 with TRBJ1-6, with no clear D. Germline lookup yields CDR1 MNHEY and CDR2 SVGAGI. The CDR3 runs 15 residues. Trimming shortened V by 2 bases and J by 10 bases, and 15 bases separated the two germline ends. CDR3 DNA: TGTGCCAGCAGTTACACCCCCCGGACCGGATCACCCCTCCACTTT. Its translation is CASSYTPRTGSPLHF.

There are a few counts of this clone. This chain uses TRBV5-8 with TRBJ2-1, with D unclear. The CDR3 sequence is 15 residues long. Germline-derived CDR1 and CDR2 are SGHTS and YDEGEE. Trimming took 3 bases from V and 4 from J, leaving 14 bases between them. CDR3 sequence: CASSSLGPKYNEQFF. Written as DNA, the CDR3 is TGTGCCAGCAGCTCCCTAGGCCCCAAATACAATGAGCAGTTCTTC.

This chain uses TRBV10-3 with TRBJ2-5; 7 bases align to TRBD2. After removal of 0 bases from V and 4 bases from J, the junction contained 5 bases not matched to a gene. CDR3 length: 15 residues. Per germline, CDR1 ENHRY and CDR2 SYGVKD. CDR3 DNA sequence: TGTGCCATCAGTGAGTCGGGCAGGGAGGGAGAGACCCAGTACTTC. Residues: CAISESGREGETQYF.

A few counts support this clone. The rearrangement joins TRBV6-5 to TRBJ1-1; D remains unclear. The V end lost 6 bases, the J end lost 1 base, and 9 bases lay between the germline ends. Germline V gene data show CDR1 as MNHEY and CDR2 as SVGAGI. The CDR3 extends over 13 amino acids. In DNA form, the CDR3 reads TGTGCCAGCAGAAACCCAGGGAACACTGAAGCTTTCTTT. It encodes CASRNPGNTEAFF.

This sequence joins TRBV9 and TRBJ2-7, with a possible D match to TRBD2 (6 bases). The CDR3 has 14 residues. CDR1 and CDR2 (germline): SGDLS, YYNGEE. The germline V and J ends were trimmed by 0 bases and 2 bases, with 9 bases remaining between them. The CDR3 DNA sequence: TGTGCCAGCAGCGTAGCGGGGGAGGCCTACGAGCAGTACTTC. This translates into CASSVAGEAYEQYF.

This clone has more than one count but fewer than ten. The rearrangement links TRBV7-9 to TRBJ2-2; the D is unclear. The germline CDR1 and CDR2 sequences are SEHNR and FQNEAQ (reference sequence). There are 12 residues in the CDR3. V gave up 3 bases and J gave up 7 bases, with 6 bases separating them. The CDR3 sequence: CASSLPLGELFF. CDR3 nucleotides: TGTGCCAGCAGCTTGCCGCTCGGGGAGCTGTTTTTT.

This clone was seen a handful of times. The chain recombines TRBV2 with TRBJ1-5; D not certain. Per germline, CDR1 SNHLY and CDR2 FYNNEI. Between the trimmed V and J ends, which lost 1 base and 9 bases, there was a span of 7 bases. The CDR3 contains 12 residues. The CDR3: CASSEDYLPQHF. DNA for the CDR3: TGTGCCAGCAGTGAAGACTATCTGCCCCAGCATTTT.

A few counts support this clone. The J gene is TRBJ2-1, the V gene TRBV7-2; 8 bases align to TRBD2. V was clipped by 5 bases and J by 0 bases; unmatched bases: 6. Germline CDR1 SGHTA, CDR2 FQGNSA. The CDR3 loop spans 16 amino acids. CDR3 sequence (DNA): TGTGCCAGCAGCCGCTCGAGCGGGGGCTCCTACAATGAGCAGTTCTTC. This translates into CASSRSSGGSYNEQFF. Variable domain in full (rest from reference TRBV7-2 and TRBJ2-1): GAGVSQSPSNKVTEKGKDVELRCDPISGHTALYWYRQSLGQGLEFLIYFQGNSAPDKSGLPSDRFSAERTGGSVSTLTIQRTQQEDSAVYLCASSRSSGGSYNEQFFGPGTRLTVL.

The chain links TRBV29-1 to TRBJ2-7; tentatively, D is TRBD1 (5 bases). The CDR3 has 14 residues. The V end lost 4 bases, the J end lost 3 bases, and 16 bases lay between the germline ends. Germline CDR1 is SQVTM and CDR2 is ANQGSEA. For the CDR3, the DNA is TGCAGCGTTGTCCCATGGCAGGGCGGCTACGAGCAGTACTTC. It encodes CSVVPWQGGYEQYF.

V usage is TRBV10-1 and J usage is TRBJ2-7, with unresolved D. The CDR3 contains 11 residues. Trimming took 4 bases from V and 6 from J, leaving 7 bases between them. Germline CDR1 is WNHNN and CDR2 is SYGVQD (reference sequence). This CDR3 is CASSAFSEQYF. In DNA, the CDR3 is TGCGCCAGCAGTGCCTTCTCCGAGCAGTACTTC.

V usage is TRBV7-2 and J usage is TRBJ2-7; D is ambiguous. Germline CDR1 SGHTA, CDR2 FQGNSA. The CDR3 totals 13 residues. Trimming removed 3 bases at V and 3 bases at J, with 9 bases between. This chain's CDR3 is CASSLGRNYEQYF. The CDR3 nucleotides are TGTGCCAGCAGCTTGGGCAGAAACTACGAGCAGTACTTC.

Note on this clone: Other nucleotide sequences from this sample produce the same CDR3. V usage is TRBV6-1 and J usage is TRBJ1-2; 7 nucleotides match TRBD1. Unmatched junction bases numbered 1, after V lost 3 bases and J lost 0 bases. The CDR3 is 14 amino acids. Looked up from germline, CDR1 is MNHNS and CDR2 is SASEGT. The CDR3 DNA reads TGTGCCAGCAGTGACAGGGGGGCTAACTATGGCTACACCTTC. Translating gives CASSDRGANYGYTF.

This chain connects TRBV6-4 to TRBJ2-7; a possible D gene is TRBD2 (5 bases). The CDR3 runs 14 residues. With 0 bases removed from V and 5 bases from J, the gap between germline ends came to 11 bases. Per germline, CDR1 MRHNA and CDR2 SNTAGT. This CDR3 reads CASSDSSAPHEQYF. Written as DNA, the CDR3 is TGTGCCAGCAGTGACTCTAGCGCACCCCACGAGCAGTACTTC.

The CDR3 region has the DNA TGCGCCAGCAGTGAGGCAAGGGGACTAGGGGGGGTCGAGCAGTACTTC. Translated, it gives CASSEARGLGGVEQYF. The rearrangement links TRBV10-2 to TRBJ2-7; 8 bases fit TRBD2. CDR3 length: 16 residues. The germline gives CDR1 WSHSY, CDR2 SAAADI. V dropped 2 bases and J dropped 6; count of bases not matched to a gene: 12.

This clone came up a few times. The V and J genes are TRBV25-1 and TRBJ1-6; TRBD1 agrees at 7 bases. Germline trimming cut 2 bases from V and 7 bases from J; bases unmatched to any gene: 8. CDR3 length: 16 amino acids. Germline V gene lookup returns CDR1 MGHDK and CDR2 SYGVNS. The CDR3 bases are TGTGCCAGCAGTGAAATAGGGGGCCGTAAGAATTCACCCCTCCACTTT. This translates into CASSEIGGRKNSPLHF.

V usage is TRBV3-1 (or the pseudogene TRBV3-2) and J usage is TRBJ2-7, with 7 bases identical to TRBD2. Trimming cost V 4 bases and J 7 bases; bases outside gene matches: 10. Germline V gene data show CDR1 as LGHDT and CDR2 as YNNKEL (reference sequence). The CDR3 runs 14 residues. The CDR3 loop reads CASSPRDYPSEQYF. DNA of the CDR3: TGTGCCAGCAGCCCGCGGGACTACCCTTCAGAGCAGTACTTC.

This clone occurred once. This chain connects TRBV4-1 to TRBJ1-4; D remains unclear. The CDR3 totals 11 residues. Germline loops: CDR1 MGHRA, CDR2 YSYEKL. V was trimmed by 5 bases and J by 4 bases, leaving 2 bases between them. The CDR3 coding sequence is TGCGCCAGCAGCTTTAATGAAAAACTGTTTTTT. This gives the protein CASSFNEKLFF.

CDR3 loop: CAWSGTGGNTIYF. CDR3 nucleotide sequence: TGTGCCTGGAGCGGGACAGGTGGAAACACCATATATTTT. The V and J genes are TRBV30 and TRBJ1-3, with 8 nucleotides matching TRBD1. CDR1 and CDR2 (germline): GTSNPN, SVGIG (reference sequence). With 3 bases clipped from V and 3 bases from J, the junction kept 1 base outside the gene matches. The CDR3 has 13 amino acids.

The chain recombines TRBV12-3 or TRBV12-4 with TRBJ1-4; no clear D gene. Trimming pared 5 bases from V and 10 bases from J, leaving 14 bases between. The CDR3 spans 13 residues. For the CDR3, the DNA is TGTGCCAGCAGTCACCGGTCCCCTTTAAAACTGTTTTTT. This encodes CASSHRSPLKLFF.

The chain carries TRBV3-1 (or the pseudogene TRBV3-2) and TRBJ2-7; D is uncertain. Germline CDR1 is LGHDT and CDR2 is YNNKEL (reference sequence). V was pared by 0 bases and J by 6 bases, with 6 bases between. This CDR3 comprises 12 residues. The CDR3 bases are TGTGCCAGCAGCCAAGAAGCTAGCGAGCAGTACTTC. Translating it yields CASSQEASEQYF.

J is TRBJ2-7 and V is TRBV30; 8 nucleotides line up with TRBD2. CDR1 and CDR2 (germline): GTSNPN, SVGIG (reference sequence). The V segment lost 5 bases and the J segment 6 bases; nucleotides outside the gene matches: 9. The CDR3 is made up of 13 amino acids. The CDR3 loop reads CAWDYGLAPEQYF. In DNA, the CDR3 is TGTGCCTGGGACTACGGACTAGCCCCCGAGCAGTACTTC. Based on the CDR3 plus reference TRBV30 and TRBJ2-7, the full variable domain is SQTIHQWPATLVQPVGSPLSLECTVEGTSNPNLYWYRQAAGRGLQLLFYSVGIGQISSEVPQNLSASRPQDRQFILSSKKLLLSDSGFYLCAWDYGLAPEQYFGPGTRLTVT.

V is TRBV6-6 and J is TRBJ1-1; possibly TRBD1 for D (5 bases). Trimming took off 8 bases at V and 3 bases at J, with 22 bases between the two ends. Germline-derived CDR1 and CDR2 are MNHNY and SVGAGI (reference sequence). The CDR3 loop spans 16 amino acids. CDR3 region: CASGRGFSSLDTEAFF. The CDR3 nucleotides are TGTGCCAGCGGACGGGGGTTCTCTTCTTTGGACACTGAAGCTTTCTTT.

V and J are TRBV11-2 and TRBJ1-4; 7 bases match TRBD1. CDR3 length equals 14 residues. V lost 5 bases, J lost 8 bases, and 8 bases stayed unmatched. Germline V gene data show CDR1 as SGHAT and CDR2 as FQNNGV. The CDR3 sequence is CASSPTEDREKLFF. CDR3 DNA sequence: TGTGCCAGCAGCCCTACGGAGGACAGGGAAAAACTGTTTTTT.

The chain has TRBV30 and TRBJ2-6; D may correspond to TRBD1 or TRBD2 (6 bases each). The CDR3 is made up of 18 amino acids. Per the germline V gene, CDR1 is GTSNPN and CDR2 is SVGIG (reference sequence). Trimming took off 3 bases at V and 1 base at J, with 19 bases between the two ends. This chain's CDR3 is CAWRRGGRGRSGANVLTF. CDR3 bases: TGTGCCTGGAGGAGAGGAGGTCGGGGGCGGTCTGGGGCCAACGTCCTGACTTTC.

This clone appeared a few times. V usage is TRBV6-5 and J usage is TRBJ1-2; D gene uncertain. The CDR3 totals 12 residues. V was trimmed by 3 bases and J by 8 bases, leaving 10 bases between them. Per the germline V gene, CDR1 is MNHEY and CDR2 is SVGAGI. The CDR3 here is CASSYAGEGYTF. CDR3 nucleotides: TGTGCCAGCAGTTATGCCGGGGAGGGCTACACCTTC.